This TCR beta chain appears in the sequencing data of a study of T and B cells in COVID-19 patients. Study-level information: Blood was sampled from COVID-19 patients who were either actively infected or recovered. The recovered patients had mostly mild to moderate COVID-19 with outpatient management.

Multiplex PCR with BIOMED2 TRB-A/B primer pools amplified TRB rearrangements. TCRdb fed the multiplex PCR reads into MiXCR, producing one record per CDR3 protein. The data contain fewer than 9,500 distinct CDR3 sequences, 25% to 30% of them singletons. The ends lost 2 bases at V and 9 bases at J; junction bases unmatched: 12. CDR1 MNHEY and CDR2 SVGAGI come from the germline V gene. The CDR3 is 16 residues long. TRB was amplified from about 250-500 ng of blood genomic DNA. By share of the sample, this clonotype is medium-sized. J is TRBJ2-4 and V is TRBV6-5; 8 bases map to TRBD1. The TCR was taken from a human donor who had recovered from COVID-19. What was sequenced was blood. The DNA of the CDR3 is TGTGCCAGCAGTTACAGCGCAGGGGGCGCGTCTATCATTCAGTACTTC. Protein: CASSYSAGGASIIQYF.